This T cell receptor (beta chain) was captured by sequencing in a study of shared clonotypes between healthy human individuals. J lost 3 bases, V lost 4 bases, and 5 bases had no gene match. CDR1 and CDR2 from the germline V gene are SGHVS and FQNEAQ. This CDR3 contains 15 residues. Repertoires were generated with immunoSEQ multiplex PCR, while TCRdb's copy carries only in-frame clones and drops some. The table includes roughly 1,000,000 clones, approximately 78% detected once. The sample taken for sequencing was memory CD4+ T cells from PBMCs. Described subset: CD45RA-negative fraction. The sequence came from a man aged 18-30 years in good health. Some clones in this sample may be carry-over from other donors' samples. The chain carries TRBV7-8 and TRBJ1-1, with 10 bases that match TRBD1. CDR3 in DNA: TGTGCCAGCAGCTCCCAGGGACAGGGGCACACTGAAGCTTTCTTT. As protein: CASSSQGQGHTEAFF.